The next 32 T cell receptor beta chains were all read from a single sample in a study of patients and donors after allogeneic stem cell transplantation. In TCRdb, the RT-PCR reads were re-called with MiXCR into one record per CDR3 protein. The table has roughly 880,000 distinct CDR3 sequences, around 17% seen once; the top ten hold roughly 6%. Input material: blood, either unsorted or a sorted T cell fraction (not recorded which). The receptors come from a human donor who was either an allogeneic HSCT recipient or a stem cell or donor lymphocyte infusion donor (not recorded which). It is not recorded whose cells these are; they may come from a transplant donor.

This clonotype was counted between two and nine times. The CDR3 bases are TGTGCCAGCAGTCCCCGGGACCGCGTGCTGCAGGGCTACACCTTC. It codes for CASSPRDRVLQGYTF. The chain uses TRBV6-2 or TRBV6-3 and TRBJ1-2; tentative D call: TRBD1 (5 bases). Trimming pared 5 bases from V and 8 bases from J, leaving 21 bases between. From germline, CDR1 is MNHEY and CDR2 SVGEGT. The CDR3 runs to 15 residues.

V usage is TRBV9 and J usage is TRBJ2-2; weak D call: TRBD1 (6 bases). The CDR3 spans 15 residues. Germline lookup yields CDR1 SGDLS and CDR2 YYNGEE. Trimming took off 2 bases at V and 6 bases at J, with 14 bases between the two ends. The CDR3, as DNA: TGTGCCAGCAGCGTGGACAGCTTAGGCGCCGGGGAGCTGTTTTTT. The encoded protein is CASSVDSLGAGELFF.

This clonotype was seen a few times. V and J are TRBV5-1 and TRBJ2-1, with TRBD2 as a possible D gene (6 bases). V was pared by 4 bases and J by 4 bases, with 15 bases between. Germline V gene sequence: CDR1 SGHRS, CDR2 YFSETQ. The CDR3 length is 15 residues. The CDR3 loop reads CASSAPWGEYNEQFF. In DNA, the CDR3 is TGCGCCAGCAGCGCACCCTGGGGGGAGTACAATGAGCAGTTCTTC.

Ten or more counts support this clonotype. This chain uses TRBV6-2 or TRBV6-3 with TRBJ1-1; D gene unclear. The CDR3 has 13 residues. Germline assignment: CDR1 MNHEY and CDR2 SVGEGT. The ends were cut back, 0 bases at V and 0 bases at J, with 2 bases in the middle. The CDR3 DNA reads TGTGCCAGCAGTTACTCGATGAACACTGAAGCTTTCTTT. It specifies CASSYSMNTEAFF.

The V gene is TRBV3-1, the J gene TRBJ2-2; no reliable D call. V lost 4 bases to trimming and J lost 0 bases, with 12 bases between them. There are 16 residues in the CDR3. CDR1 and CDR2 (germline): LGHDT, YNNKEL (reference sequence). CDR3 sequence (DNA): TGTGCCAGCAGCCCTCAAAGCGCCGCGAACACCGGGGAGCTGTTTTTT. Translated: CASSPQSAANTGELFF.

The gene calls are TRBV15 and TRBJ2-3, with D maybe TRBD2 (6 bases). Trimming took 5 bases from V and 4 from J, leaving 10 bases between them. The CDR3 extends over 13 amino acids. The germline V gene has CDR1 LNHNV and CDR2 YYDKDF (reference sequence). The CDR3 protein is CATSRRLADTQYF. CDR3 nucleotides: TGTGCCACCAGCCGCCGACTAGCAGATACGCAGTATTTT.

This clonotype has a handful of counts. The rearrangement joins TRBV20-1 to TRBJ1-2, with a possible D match to TRBD1 (6 bases). This CDR3 contains 16 residues. From germline, CDR1 is DFQATT and CDR2 SNEGSKA (reference sequence). The germline V and J ends were trimmed by 1 base and 2 bases, with 17 bases remaining between them. The CDR3 spells CSARGIPPQGNYGYTF. The CDR3, as DNA: TGCAGTGCTAGAGGAATCCCCCCGCAGGGGAACTATGGCTACACCTTC.

This clonotype has a handful of counts. The chain employs TRBV29-1 and TRBJ1-4; D is undetermined. Between the trimmed V and J ends, which lost 7 bases and 5 bases, there was a span of 8 bases. The CDR3 length is 11 residues. Germline assignment: CDR1 SQVTM and CDR2 ANQGSEA. CDR3 in DNA: TGCAGCGCTCAAGGAAATGAAAAACTGTTTTTT. Its protein is CSAQGNEKLFF.

The chain joins TRBV6-2 or TRBV6-3 to TRBJ2-7; 7 bases are shared with TRBD2. V lost 7 bases to trimming and J lost 5 bases; unmatched junction nucleotides: 8. Per germline, CDR1 MNHEY and CDR2 SVGEGT. This CDR3 contains 13 residues. Here the CDR3 reads CASTVGGFNEQYF. The CDR3 DNA is TGTGCCAGCACCGTGGGGGGGTTTAACGAGCAGTACTTC.

This sequence joins TRBV28 and TRBJ2-1; D remains ambiguous. Trimming left V 6 bases short and J 6 bases short, with 9 bases between. Germline-derived CDR1 and CDR2 are MDHEN and SYDVKM. The CDR3 is 12 amino acids. The chain's CDR3 is CASRAGLNEQFF. CDR3 nucleotides: TGTGCCAGCAGGGCCGGTCTCAATGAGCAGTTCTTC.

V and J are TRBV30 and TRBJ2-1, with D maybe TRBD1 (5 bases). The germline CDR1 and CDR2 sequences are GTSNPN and SVGIG (reference sequence). Trimming took 5 bases from V and 0 from J, leaving 8 bases between them. The CDR3 contains 13 residues. This CDR3 reads CAWGASSYNEQFF. CDR3 DNA sequence: TGTGCCTGGGGGGCTAGCTCCTACAATGAGCAGTTCTTC.

In this sample, this clonotype turned up a few times. The chain combines TRBV6-1 with TRBJ1-5, with D maybe TRBD1 (5 bases). The CDR3 totals 14 residues. V dropped 4 bases and J dropped 3 bases, with 10 bases sitting between them. CDR1 and CDR2 from the germline V gene are MNHNS and SASEGT. The CDR3 region has the DNA TGTGCCAGCAGTGGTGGGGGAATCAATCAGCCCCAGCATTTT. Translated, it gives CASSGGGINQPQHF.

J is TRBJ1-2 and V is TRBV5-8; TRBD1 matches 9 bases. With V trimmed by 4 bases and J by 5 bases, 15 bases remained unmatched. CDR1 is SGHTS, CDR2 YDEGEE, per germline. This CDR3 comprises 17 residues. Here the CDR3 DNA reads TGTGCCAGCAGCGCGCAGGACAGGGGCCATAGTGGGTATGGCTACACCTTC. It codes for CASSAQDRGHSGYGYTF.

DNA for the CDR3: TGTGCCAGCAGCTTGAGGTTAGGGAACACCGGGGAGCTGTTTTTT. Its translation is CASSLRLGNTGELFF. This chain connects TRBV7-3 to TRBJ2-2; no clear D. This CDR3 is built from 15 residues. Germline CDR1 reads SGHTA; CDR2 reads FQGTGA. The V and J ends lost 3 bases and 1 base respectively, with 9 bases between them.

The chain uses TRBV6-5 and TRBJ2-3; possibly TRBD1 for D (5 bases). The V gene's germline CDR1 is MNHEY and CDR2 SVGAGI. The V and J ends lost 0 bases and 2 bases respectively, with 6 bases between them. This CDR3 is 14 amino acids long. For the CDR3, the DNA is TGTGCCAGCAGTTACTCCGGACACACAGATACGCAGTATTTT. Its translation: CASSYSGHTDTQYF.

The chain has TRBV20-1 and TRBJ2-3; D is perhaps TRBD1 (6 bases). Looked up from germline, CDR1 is DFQATT and CDR2 is SNEGSKA (reference sequence). CDR3 length: 14 residues. Trimming took off 3 bases at V and 2 bases at J, with 12 bases between the two ends. The CDR3 region has the DNA TGCAGTGCTAGTACAGGGAGCCCCACAGATACGCAGTATTTT. This gives the protein CSASTGSPTDTQYF.

This chain uses TRBV29-1 with TRBJ2-3; a possible D gene is TRBD2 (6 bases). This CDR3 spans 12 amino acids. V gave up 4 bases and J gave up 4 bases, with 9 bases separating them. Germline CDR1 and CDR2: SQVTM and ANQGSEA. DNA for the CDR3: TGCAGCGTTGTCCGGAGGGCAGATACGCAGTATTTT. Amino acids: CSVVRRADTQYF.

This clonotype was detected only a few times. The chain uses TRBV12-3 or TRBV12-4 and TRBJ2-3, with 11 bases matching TRBD2. The CDR3 has 16 residues. V shed 3 bases and J 2 bases; nucleotides not matched to a gene: 4. CDR3: CASSFGTSGLTDTQYF. As DNA, the CDR3 is TGTGCCAGCAGTTTCGGGACTAGCGGACTCACAGATACGCAGTATTTT.

The gene calls are TRBV20-1 and TRBJ2-4, with 7 positions matching TRBD1. Germline CDR1 DFQATT, CDR2 SNEGSKA (reference sequence). With 1 base clipped from V and 4 bases from J, the junction kept 1 base outside the gene matches. This CDR3 region has 13 residues. DNA of the CDR3: TGCAGTGCTAGAGTGGGACAGAAAAACATTCAGTACTTC. Translation gives CSARVGQKNIQYF.

The chain combines TRBV12-3 or TRBV12-4 with TRBJ2-3; D unresolved. This CDR3 has 16 residues. V gave up 2 bases and J gave up 0 bases, with 12 bases separating them. DNA of the CDR3: TGTGCCAGCAGTTTATGGCGACCCTCTAGCACAGATACGCAGTATTTT. This sequence encodes CASSLWRPSSTDTQYF.

This clonotype has a handful of counts. The rearrangement joins TRBV10-3 to TRBJ1-6; tentatively, D is TRBD1 (6 bases). Trimming left V 4 bases short and J 9 bases short, with 13 bases between. Germline-derived CDR1 and CDR2 are ENHRY and SYGVKD. The CDR3 is 14 amino acids. In DNA form, the CDR3 reads TGTGCCATCAGTGGGCACAGGGATACTTCACCCCTCCACTTT. This gives the protein CAISGHRDTSPLHF.

V is TRBV9 and J is TRBJ2-7; D gene uncertain. V shed 0 bases and J shed 4 bases, with 8 bases lying between them. The length of the CDR3 is 13 residues. Germline V gene data show CDR1 as SGDLS and CDR2 as YYNGEE. CDR3 sequence (DNA): TGTGCCAGCAGCGTAGTAGATGGGTACGAGCAGTACTTC. It specifies CASSVVDGYEQYF. The entire variable domain, with the rest obtained from reference TRBV9 and TRBJ2-7, is as follows: DSGVTQTPKHLITATGQRVTLRCSPRSGDLSVYWYQQSLDQGLQFLIQYYNGEERAKGNILERFSAQQFPDLHSELNLSSLELGDSALYFCASSVVDGYEQYFGPGTRLTVT.

The genes are TRBV20-1 and TRBJ1-5; TRBD1 matches 7 bases. Germline CDR1 and CDR2: DFQATT and SNEGSKA (reference sequence). The CDR3 sequence is 13 residues long. V gave up 5 bases and J gave up 4 bases; unmatched junction bases: 5. The CDR3 DNA follows: TGCAGTGCTCCCGGGACAGCTAATCAGCCCCAGCATTTT. Translating it yields CSAPGTANQPQHF.

This chain uses TRBV25-1 with TRBJ2-7; D is perhaps TRBD2 (6 bases). This CDR3 spans 14 amino acids. Trimming removed 6 bases at V and 0 bases at J, with 12 bases between. CDR1 is MGHDK, CDR2 SYGVNS, per germline. In nucleotides, the CDR3 is TGTGCCAGCAGCGGGAGACACCTCTCCTACGAGCAGTACTTC. Its protein product is CASSGRHLSYEQYF.

Many counts were recorded for this clonotype. This chain joins TRBV20-1 and TRBJ2-5; D perhaps matches TRBD2 (6 bases). Trimming removed 4 bases from V and 5 bases from J, with 17 bases in between. The CDR3 is 14 residues long. Germline assignment: CDR1 DFQATT and CDR2 SNEGSKA (reference sequence). The CDR3: CSANRGGLAETQYF. Here the CDR3 DNA reads TGCAGTGCTAACCGGGGCGGGCTAGCGGAGACCCAGTACTTC.

This clonotype was picked up a small number of times. This chain uses TRBV6-1 with TRBJ2-3, with D unresolved. V lost 6 bases to trimming and J lost 3 bases, with 10 bases between them. The CDR3 contains 13 residues. CDR1 and CDR2 (germline): MNHNS, SASEGT. The chain's CDR3 is CASSHRFTDTQYF. The CDR3 DNA is TGTGCCAGCAGCCACCGATTTACAGATACGCAGTATTTT.

This chain's CDR3 is CASSLKSPTDTQYF. In DNA form, the CDR3 reads TGTGCCAGCAGCTTAAAGAGCCCCACAGATACGCAGTATTTT. This sequence joins TRBV7-3 and TRBJ2-3, with unresolved D. Germline assignment: CDR1 SGHTA and CDR2 FQGTGA. V shed 1 base and J shed 2 bases, with 7 bases lying between them. This CDR3 comprises 14 residues.

This clonotype was observed a few times. The rearrangement uses TRBV6-2 or TRBV6-3 and TRBJ2-7; D unclear. Trimming left V 0 bases short and J 0 bases short, with 9 bases between. This CDR3 spans 15 amino acids. Germline assignment: CDR1 MNHEY and CDR2 SVGEGT. The CDR3 DNA reads as TGTGCCAGCAGTTACTCCCCGGGTATCTCCTACGAGCAGTACTTC. Translated, it gives CASSYSPGISYEQYF.

V usage is TRBV5-1 and J usage is TRBJ2-7; D call uncertain. The V gene lost 5 bases and the J gene lost 7 bases, with 16 bases spanning the gap. The CDR3 is 13 residues long. CDR1 is SGHRS, CDR2 YFSETQ, per germline. CDR3 sequence: CASRITSMGEQYF. The DNA for the CDR3 is TGCGCCAGCAGGATTACTTCGATGGGAGAGCAGTACTTC.

V is TRBV5-1 and J is TRBJ2-3; D gene unclear. Germline V gene lookup returns CDR1 SGHRS and CDR2 YFSETQ. Trimming left V 1 base short and J 1 base short, with 4 bases between. CDR3 size: 13 residues. The CDR3 DNA reads TGCGCCAGCAGCTTGCCACGCACAGATACGCAGTATTTT. Encoded protein: CASSLPRTDTQYF.

The table lists this clonotype with a few counts. V is TRBV10-3 and J is TRBJ2-5; D ambiguous. V dropped 0 bases and J dropped 2 bases, with 10 bases sitting between them. Per the germline V gene, CDR1 is ENHRY and CDR2 is SYGVKD. The length of the CDR3 is 15 residues. CDR3 sequence: CAISESGKLQETQYF. Written as DNA, the CDR3 is TGTGCCATCAGTGAGTCGGGAAAGCTACAAGAGACCCAGTACTTC.

The chain combines TRBV4-1 with TRBJ2-2; 9 bases align to TRBD2. The germline V gene has CDR1 MGHRA and CDR2 YSYEKL. After removal of 4 bases from V and 1 base from J, the junction contained 10 bases not matched to a gene. The CDR3 runs 18 residues. This CDR3 is CASSPSELAGKNTGELFF. The CDR3 DNA reads TGCGCCAGCAGCCCCTCCGAGCTAGCGGGGAAGAACACCGGGGAGCTGTTTTTT.